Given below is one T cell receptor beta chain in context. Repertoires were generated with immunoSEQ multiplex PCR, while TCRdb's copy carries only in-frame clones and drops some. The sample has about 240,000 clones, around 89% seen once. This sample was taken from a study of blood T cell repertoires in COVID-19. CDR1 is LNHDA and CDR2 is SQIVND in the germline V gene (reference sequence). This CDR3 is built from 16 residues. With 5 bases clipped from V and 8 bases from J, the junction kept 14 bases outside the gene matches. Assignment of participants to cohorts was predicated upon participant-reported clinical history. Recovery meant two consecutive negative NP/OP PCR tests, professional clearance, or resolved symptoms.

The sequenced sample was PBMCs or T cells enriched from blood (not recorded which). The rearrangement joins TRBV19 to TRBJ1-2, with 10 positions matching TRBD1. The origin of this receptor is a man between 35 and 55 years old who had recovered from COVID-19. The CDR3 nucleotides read TGTGCCAGTAGTGTCGGACAGGGGGAGGTCTTGTGGGGCTACACCTTC. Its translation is CASSVGQGEVLWGYTF.